These 2 T cell receptor beta chains share one sample of origin, sequenced in a study of blood T cell repertoires in COVID-19. Generated by immunoSEQ multiplex PCR, the TCRdb table keeps only in-frame clones and is missing some. Among approximately 170,000 clones, under 95% were seen once, and the ten largest hold approximately 5%. Sample: peripheral blood. Receptors originate from a man between 18 and 35 years old with COVID-19, enrolled during active disease.

This clone was counted between two and nine times. An end of the junction does not agree with germline; a read error may underlie this. V and J are TRBV10-3 and TRBJ1-1; the D is unclear. Germline CDR1 reads ENHRY; CDR2 reads SYGVKD. The CDR3 is made up of 11 amino acids. DNA of the CDR3: TGTGCCATCAGTATTAACAGTGAAGCTTTCTTT. It codes for CAISINSEAFF.

This chain uses TRBV7-9 with TRBJ2-7, with D tentatively TRBD1 (6 bases). Trimming pared 6 bases from V and 2 bases from J, leaving 20 bases between. CDR1 and CDR2 (germline): SEHNR, FQNEAQ (reference sequence). This CDR3 region has 16 residues. CDR3 region: CASSQLGGQRPYEQYF. Here the CDR3 DNA reads TGTGCCAGCAGTCAACTAGGGGGACAACGACCCTACGAGCAGTACTTC.